This record covers a single T cell receptor beta chain. Per the original methods: Researchers report that nucleated cell counts were estimated from reference gene primer amplification. TCRdb's table, derived via immunoSEQ multiplex PCR, lists solely in-frame clones and lacks some. That table is the source of V, J and clone size, and D and trimming were worked out from the DNA. Here the sample spans 200,000 to 250,000 clones, around 89% being singletons. The CDR3 is made up of 13 amino acids. V was clipped by 6 bases and J by 0 bases, with 11 bases between them. Germline values: CDR1 SQVTM, CDR2 ANQGSEA. This sample was taken from a study of blood T cell repertoires in COVID-19. At the level of the study: Sources were T cells, B-cell-depleted T cells, or PBMCs; the material itself was cDNA or gDNA.

The clonotype was recovered from a man aged 25-40 years with COVID-19, enrolled during active disease. The rearrangement joins TRBV29-1 to TRBJ1-2; D may be TRBD1 (6 bases). The sample taken for sequencing was peripheral blood. The CDR3 bases are TGCAGCGTCCGGACAGAAGCTAACTATGGCTACACCTTC. It specifies CSVRTEANYGYTF.